The rows below give T cell receptor beta chains drawn from one sample of a study of T-cell reconstitution after alpha-beta-depleted transplantation in children. TCRdb re-called the PCR reads with MiXCR, one entry per CDR3 protein. The sample includes 500,000 to 600,000 distinct CDR3 sequences, more than 20% of them seen just once. The sample was PBMCs, taken before TCRalphabeta/CD19-depleted stem cell transplant. These receptors came from a boy under three years old with Wiskott-Aldrich syndrome, due to receive a stem cell transplant. The CDR3 runs from the conserved cysteine through the conserved F or W. D genes are given only for firm matches. Size is omitted from some rows. Given values are once, few, many or a class for expanded clones.

d_gene: NA; v_gene: TRBV12-3/TRBV12-4; abundance: NA; j_gene: TRBJ2-2; CDR3nt: TGTGCCAGCAGCCCCTACATGGCCGGGGAGCTGTTTTTT; CDR3aa: CASSPYMAGELFF
d_gene: NA; v_gene: TRBV5-1; abundance: few; j_gene: TRBJ1-5; CDR3nt: TGCGCCAGCAGCTTGTTGGGCCTGGGTCAGCCCCAGCATTTT; CDR3aa: CASSLLGLGQPQHF
d_gene: NA; v_gene: TRBV7-9; abundance: few; j_gene: TRBJ2-3; CDR3nt: TGTGCCAGCAGCTTAGCGCCGTCGGCAGGGAGGACAGATACGCAGTATTTT; CDR3aa: CASSLAPSAGRTDTQYF
d_gene: TRBD1; v_gene: TRBV11-1; abundance: NA; j_gene: TRBJ2-1; CDR3nt: TGTGCCAGCAGCTTTTCGGGACAGGGCAATGAGCAGTTCTTC; CDR3aa: CASSFSGQGNEQFF
d_gene: NA; v_gene: TRBV28; abundance: NA; j_gene: TRBJ2-7; CDR3nt: TGTGCCAGCAGGGCAGGACGTGACGAATACGAGCAGTACTTC; CDR3aa: CASRAGRDEYEQYF
d_gene: NA; v_gene: TRBV28; abundance: few; j_gene: TRBJ1-5; CDR3nt: TGTGCCAGCAGTTCCCAGACAGACTCCCAGCATTTT; CDR3aa: CASSSQTDSQHF
d_gene: NA; v_gene: TRBV10-3; abundance: few; j_gene: TRBJ2-3; CDR3nt: TGTGCCATCGGGGGACCCCCAGATACGCAGTATTTT; CDR3aa: CAIGGPPDTQYF
d_gene: NA; v_gene: TRBV5-1; abundance: NA; j_gene: TRBJ1-1; CDR3nt: TGCGCCAGCACCTTGGCCGGGGTGGGGACTGAAGCTTTCTTT; CDR3aa: CASTLAGVGTEAFF
d_gene: NA; v_gene: TRBV20-1; abundance: NA; j_gene: TRBJ2-7; CDR3nt: TGCAGTGCCCTGACTGTGAGCTCCTACGAGCAGTACTTC; CDR3aa: CSALTVSSYEQYF
d_gene: NA; v_gene: TRBV6-5; abundance: once; j_gene: TRBJ1-2; CDR3nt: TGTGCCAGCAGTTACACGGGGACTGGGAAGGGGGGCTACACCTTC; CDR3aa: CASSYTGTGKGGYTF
d_gene: TRBD2; v_gene: TRBV7-2; abundance: many; j_gene: TRBJ2-3; CDR3nt: TGTGCCAGCAGTTCTTTGACTAGCGTCACAGATACGCAGTATTTT; CDR3aa: CASSSLTSVTDTQYF
d_gene: TRBD2; v_gene: TRBV20-1; abundance: NA; j_gene: TRBJ2-1; CDR3nt: TGCAGTGCTAGAGATCCGTGGGGCGGGAGGGCCAATGAGCAGTTCTTC; CDR3aa: CSARDPWGGRANEQFF
d_gene: TRBD1; v_gene: TRBV5-1; abundance: NA; j_gene: TRBJ2-3; CDR3nt: TGCGCCAGCAGCTTTTCCGGGACAGGGCAAGGTCTCGATACGCAGTATTTT; CDR3aa: CASSFSGTGQGLDTQYF
d_gene: TRBD2; v_gene: TRBV7-2; abundance: few; j_gene: TRBJ2-5; CDR3nt: TGTGCCAGCAGCTTAGGGGGACTAGCGGGAGGGCAAGAGACCCAGTACTTC; CDR3aa: CASSLGGLAGGQETQYF
d_gene: TRBD2; v_gene: TRBV20-1; abundance: NA; j_gene: TRBJ2-3; CDR3nt: TGCAGTGCTAGCCGTTCTAGCGGGAGGGCCGGGACAGATACGCAGTATTTT; CDR3aa: CSASRSSGRAGTDTQYF
d_gene: TRBD2; v_gene: TRBV28; abundance: NA; j_gene: TRBJ2-5; CDR3nt: TGTGCCAGCACGTCGGGCGGGGGTAGCGAGACCCAGTACTTC; CDR3aa: CASTSGGGSETQYF
d_gene: TRBD2; v_gene: TRBV10-3; abundance: few; j_gene: TRBJ2-3; CDR3nt: TGTGCCATCAGGACCCTCCCGGGACTAGCGGGAGGAGTAGATACGCAGTATTTT; CDR3aa: CAIRTLPGLAGGVDTQYF
d_gene: TRBD1; v_gene: TRBV12-3/TRBV12-4; abundance: NA; j_gene: TRBJ1-5; CDR3nt: TGTGCCAGCAGTGTCGACAGGGCCAGCAATCAGCCCCAGCATTTT; CDR3aa: CASSVDRASNQPQHF
d_gene: NA; v_gene: TRBV5-1; abundance: NA; j_gene: TRBJ1-2; CDR3nt: TGCGCCAGCAGCCCGGGGGTAATCAACTATGGCTACACCTTC; CDR3aa: CASSPGVINYGYTF
d_gene: TRBD2; v_gene: TRBV5-1; abundance: few; j_gene: TRBJ2-3; CDR3nt: TGCGCCAGCAGCATCGAGCGGGGGAGCACAGATACGCAGTATTTT; CDR3aa: CASSIERGSTDTQYF
d_gene: TRBD2; v_gene: TRBV28; abundance: NA; j_gene: TRBJ2-1; CDR3nt: TGTGCCAGCAGTCCTCCGGGACTAGAGATGTTCTTC; CDR3aa: CASSPPGLEMFF
d_gene: NA; v_gene: TRBV20-1; abundance: once; j_gene: TRBJ2-1; CDR3nt: TGCAGTGCTATGCCAGGAGTAAATGAGCAGTTCTTC; CDR3aa: CSAMPGVNEQFF
d_gene: TRBD1; v_gene: TRBV12-3/TRBV12-4; abundance: few; j_gene: TRBJ2-3; CDR3nt: TGTGCCAGCAGTCCCCGGGACAGGGGTGCAGATACGCAGTATTTT; CDR3aa: CASSPRDRGADTQYF
d_gene: NA; v_gene: TRBV5-1; abundance: NA; j_gene: TRBJ2-7; CDR3nt: TGCGCCAGCAGCTTGTTTAGCGAAACCTACGAGCAGTACTTC; CDR3aa: CASSLFSETYEQYF
d_gene: TRBD2; v_gene: TRBV5-1; abundance: few; j_gene: TRBJ2-1; CDR3nt: TGCGCCAGCAGTAGTACTAGCGGGCGTAACCCCTACAATGAGCAGTTCTTC; CDR3aa: CASSSTSGRNPYNEQFF
d_gene: NA; v_gene: TRBV27; abundance: NA; j_gene: TRBJ2-2; CDR3nt: TGTGCCAGCAGCTCCCAATTTGGGACCCGGGAGCTGTTTTTT; CDR3aa: CASSSQFGTRELFF
d_gene: TRBD2; v_gene: TRBV5-1; abundance: few; j_gene: TRBJ2-3; CDR3nt: TGCGCCAGCAGCTTGATAGCGGGAGGGCCAGATACGCAGTATTTT; CDR3aa: CASSLIAGGPDTQYF
d_gene: TRBD2; v_gene: TRBV12-3/TRBV12-4; abundance: few; j_gene: TRBJ2-3; CDR3nt: TGTGCCAGCAGTCTAGAAGCGGGATTTGGCGCAGATACGCAGTATTTT; CDR3aa: CASSLEAGFGADTQYF
d_gene: NA; v_gene: TRBV5-1; abundance: NA; j_gene: TRBJ2-1; CDR3nt: TGCGCCAGCAGCTCTACGCAAGGGGGACTGCCGATCTACAATGAGCAGTTCTTC; CDR3aa: CASSSTQGGLPIYNEQFF
d_gene: NA; v_gene: TRBV20-1; abundance: NA; j_gene: TRBJ1-2; CDR3nt: TGCAGTGCTGAGGTGTGGGGATCGTCAGGCTACACCTTC; CDR3aa: CSAEVWGSSGYTF
d_gene: TRBD1; v_gene: TRBV19; abundance: few; j_gene: TRBJ1-5; CDR3nt: TGTGCCAGTAGTACGCTAACCGGGACAGCTAGCAATCAGCCCCAGCATTTT; CDR3aa: CASSTLTGTASNQPQHF
d_gene: NA; v_gene: TRBV7-6; abundance: few; j_gene: TRBJ1-4; CDR3nt: TGTGCCAGCAGCTTAGGACCGTATGAAAAACTGTTTTTT; CDR3aa: CASSLGPYEKLFF
d_gene: TRBD2; v_gene: TRBV10-3; abundance: few; j_gene: TRBJ2-1; CDR3nt: TGTGCCATCAGTGAAACTAGCGGGTCCTACAATGAGCAGTTCTTC; CDR3aa: CAISETSGSYNEQFF
d_gene: NA; v_gene: TRBV5-1; abundance: NA; j_gene: TRBJ2-1; CDR3nt: TGCGCCAGCAGCTTGGGGAGGGGGCTCGTAGATGAGCAGTTCTTC; CDR3aa: CASSLGRGLVDEQFF
d_gene: NA; v_gene: TRBV19; abundance: NA; j_gene: TRBJ1-5; CDR3nt: TGTGCCAGTAGTATATTTGCGAAGGGACATCAGCCCCAGCATTTT; CDR3aa: CASSIFAKGHQPQHF
d_gene: NA; v_gene: TRBV5-1; abundance: few; j_gene: TRBJ2-2; CDR3nt: TGCGCCAGCAGCTTGGCCAGGTCTGGCGGGGAGCTGTTTTTT; CDR3aa: CASSLARSGGELFF
d_gene: NA; v_gene: TRBV29-1; abundance: few; j_gene: TRBJ1-2; CDR3nt: TGCAGCGTTGAACGGGGCGTCTATGGCTACACCTTC; CDR3aa: CSVERGVYGYTF
d_gene: NA; v_gene: TRBV7-2; abundance: few; j_gene: TRBJ2-5; CDR3nt: TGTGCCAGCAGCTTAGGGCCGGCCCGTGGGGAGACCCAGTACTTC; CDR3aa: CASSLGPARGETQYF
d_gene: TRBD2; v_gene: TRBV12-3/TRBV12-4; abundance: NA; j_gene: TRBJ2-7; CDR3nt: TGTGCCAGCAGTTTAGTAGCGGGGCACTCCTACGAGCAGTACTTC; CDR3aa: CASSLVAGHSYEQYF
d_gene: NA; v_gene: TRBV12-3/TRBV12-4; abundance: few; j_gene: TRBJ2-1; CDR3nt: TGTGCCAGCAGTTTTCAGGGTGAGCAGTTCTTC; CDR3aa: CASSFQGEQFF
d_gene: NA; v_gene: TRBV5-1; abundance: few; j_gene: TRBJ2-5; CDR3nt: TGCGCCAGCAGCTTCGGGGGACCTTTGTCAGGAGAGACCCAGTACTTC; CDR3aa: CASSFGGPLSGETQYF
d_gene: NA; v_gene: TRBV5-6; abundance: few; j_gene: TRBJ2-2; CDR3nt: TGTGCCAGCAGCCGCCGAGGGGCCGAGAACACCGGGGAGCTGTTTTTT; CDR3aa: CASSRRGAENTGELFF
d_gene: NA; v_gene: TRBV3-1; abundance: NA; j_gene: TRBJ1-1; CDR3nt: TGTGCCAGCAGCCAAGCCAACACTGAAGCTTTCTTT; CDR3aa: CASSQANTEAFF
d_gene: TRBD2; v_gene: TRBV29-1; abundance: NA; j_gene: TRBJ2-7; CDR3nt: TGCAGCGTTGCGGGGACTAGCGTATACGAGCAGTACTTC; CDR3aa: CSVAGTSVYEQYF
d_gene: NA; v_gene: TRBV20-1; abundance: few; j_gene: TRBJ2-1; CDR3nt: TGCAGTGCTAGTCAAGCGGAAGAAGAGCAGTTCTTC; CDR3aa: CSASQAEEEQFF
d_gene: TRBD1; v_gene: TRBV28; abundance: NA; j_gene: TRBJ1-5; CDR3nt: TGTGCCAGCAGTTACAGAACCCGCATTGGGACAGTTCCGATTAGCAATCAGCCCCAGCATTTT; CDR3aa: CASSYRTRIGTVPISNQPQHF
d_gene: TRBD2; v_gene: TRBV5-1; abundance: NA; j_gene: TRBJ2-7; CDR3nt: TGCGCCAGCAGCTTTTCGGCGGGAGTTTTGGACGAGCAGTACTTC; CDR3aa: CASSFSAGVLDEQYF
d_gene: NA; v_gene: TRBV10-3; abundance: few; j_gene: TRBJ2-1; CDR3nt: TGTGCCATCAGTGCGGTGGAAAGAGTCCACAATGAGCAGTTCTTC; CDR3aa: CAISAVERVHNEQFF